The clone carrying this TCR beta chain was found once. Enrollees, about 18 to 89 years old, lived in 24 US areas. The authors' processing: Amplification with reference gene primers provided the estimates of nucleated cell counts. Clones were read by immunoSEQ multiplex PCR, and TCRdb kept only the in-frame ones, dropping some. D and trimming were read from the DNA, whereas the V and J calls and clone size are those reported in that table. The table shows roughly 220,000 clones, with roughly 90% occurring only once. The V gene end was trimmed by 5 bases and the J gene end by 1 base; junction bases not matched to a gene: 3. This CDR3 has 17 amino acids. Per the germline V gene, CDR1 is SGHNT and CDR2 is YYREEE (reference sequence). The sample belongs to a study of blood T cell repertoires in COVID-19. Study-wide background: Italy, Spain and the United States were the sources of the convalescent and acute COVID-19 samples. T cells, B-cell-depleted T cells, or PBMCs provided the cDNA or gDNA that served as material.

Sequencing was carried out using PBMCs or T cells enriched from blood (not recorded which). This clonotype originated in a woman between 25 and 40 years old who had recovered from COVID-19. The rearrangement joins TRBV5-4 to TRBJ2-2; 15 bases match TRBD2. This CDR3 reads CASRRGLAGGNTGELFF. CDR3 bases: TGTGCCAGCAGAAGGGGACTAGCGGGGGGGAACACCGGGGAGCTGTTTTTT.